Following are 8 T cell receptor beta chains from one sample sequenced in a study of T-cell reconstitution after alpha-beta-depleted transplantation in children. It was with unique molecular identifiers that the TCRbeta library was prepared. TCRdb reprocessed the PCR reads via MiXCR and lists one record per CDR3 protein. The data hold about 4,200 distinct CDR3 sequences, with approximately 19% observed a single time. The sample was PBMCs, mostly from graft donor cells, taken 180 days after TCRalphabeta/CD19-depleted stem cell transplant. The receptors shown here come from a male patient between 2 and 9 years old who had a stem cell transplant for acute lymphoblastic leukemia, so the T cells may come from the graft donor.

The rearrangement uses TRBV19 and TRBJ2-2, with unresolved D. Trimming cost V 5 bases and J 2 bases, with 12 bases left between them. Germline V gene sequence: CDR1 LNHDA, CDR2 SQIVND (reference sequence). The CDR3 extends over 15 amino acids. DNA of the CDR3: TGTGCCAGTAGTTTTAGGACCATTAACACCGGGGAGCTGTTTTTT. Protein product: CASSFRTINTGELFF. Full variable domain (outside the CDR3, taken from reference TRBV19 and TRBJ2-2): DGGITQSPKYLFRKEGQNVTLSCEQNLNHDAMYWYRQDPGQGLRLIYYSQIVNDFQKGDIAEGYSVSREKKESFPLTVTSAQKNPTAFYLCASSFRTINTGELFFGEGSRLTVL.

This clonotype was picked up many times. The chain recombines TRBV20-1 with TRBJ1-2, with 10 bases aligning to TRBD1. CDR1 and CDR2 (germline): DFQATT, SNEGSKA (reference sequence). The trim removed 7 bases at V and 6 bases at J, leaving 8 bases unmatched. This CDR3 contains 13 residues. The DNA for the CDR3 is TGCAGTGTACGACAGGGGGCAGAACATGGCTACACCTTC. Protein: CSVRQGAEHGYTF.

This clonotype was seen repeatedly, ten times or more. The CDR3: CSATGPGSYGYTF. The CDR3, as DNA: TGCAGTGCTACCGGGCCAGGATCCTATGGCTACACCTTC. The chain has TRBV20-1 and TRBJ1-2; no reliable D call. Germline loops: CDR1 DFQATT, CDR2 SNEGSKA (reference sequence). This CDR3 spans 13 amino acids. The V and J ends lost 4 bases and 4 bases respectively, with 13 bases between them.

This clonotype was recorded at least ten times. This chain links TRBV7-9 with TRBJ1-2; D remains ambiguous. Between the trimmed V and J ends, which lost 7 bases and 4 bases, there was a span of 19 bases. Germline loops: CDR1 SEHNR, CDR2 FQNEAQ (reference sequence). CDR3 length equals 15 residues. The CDR3 DNA is TGTGCCAGCACCTTTAGTTGGGGTAGCGGCTATGGCTACACCTTC. It is translated as CASTFSWGSGYGYTF.

This clonotype is medium-sized (0.01 to 0.1%) by share. J is TRBJ1-2 and V is TRBV29-1; weak D call: TRBD1 (5 bases). This CDR3 has 14 residues. V dropped 4 bases and J dropped 3 bases, with 15 bases sitting between them. Germline lookup yields CDR1 SQVTM and CDR2 ANQGSEA. The CDR3 DNA reads TGCAGCGTTGTTGTCCCCGGGGGGGACTATGGCTACACCTTC. Protein: CSVVVPGGDYGYTF.

This clonotype was seen many times. The chain combines TRBV13 with TRBJ1-1; D is uncertain. The germline V and J ends were trimmed by 3 bases and 8 bases, with 7 bases remaining between them. This CDR3 has 11 amino acids. The germline V gene encodes CDR1 PRHDT and CDR2 FYEKMQ (reference sequence). As DNA, the CDR3 is TGTGCCAGCAGCTTTTCGGCAGAAGCTTTCTTT. It translates to CASSFSAEAFF. The full variable domain, in which reference TRBV13 and TRBJ1-1 provide the parts outside the CDR3, is AAGVIQSPRHLIKEKRETATLKCYPIPRHDTVYWYQQGPGQDPQFLISFYEKMQSDKGSIPDRFSAQQFSDYHSELNMSSLELGDSALYFCASSFSAEAFFGQGTRLTVV.

By proportion, this clonotype is medium-sized (0.01 to 0.1%). V usage is TRBV5-5 and J usage is TRBJ2-7; 10 bases match TRBD2. The CDR3 is 18 residues long. Trimming took 0 bases from V and 0 from J; bases not matched to a gene: 9. Germline V gene lookup returns CDR1 SGHKS and CDR2 YYEKEE (reference sequence). CDR3 DNA sequence: TGTGCCAGCAGCTTGGATGCTAGCGGGAGCCTCTCCTCCTACGAGCAGTACTTC. Amino acids: CASSLDASGSLSSYEQYF.

This clonotype was recorded at least ten times. The chain joins TRBV6-1 to TRBJ2-3; D ambiguous. Trimming took off 4 bases at V and 1 base at J, with 18 bases between the two ends. CDR1 is MNHNS, CDR2 SASEGT, per germline. This CDR3 spans 17 amino acids. The CDR3 coding sequence is TGTGCCAGCAGTGCCTTATCGGACGAGATGGGCACAGATACGCAGTATTTT. Amino acid sequence: CASSALSDEMGTDTQYF.